The rows below give T cell receptor beta chains drawn from one sample of a study of cytomegalovirus exposure and HLA in healthy donors. TCRdb keeps only in-frame clones here, not all; method: immunoSEQ multiplex PCR. The data contain some 150,000 clones, approximately 80% of them singletons. What was sequenced was PBMCs. Receptors originate from a woman aged 25 to 39 in good health and CMV-seronegative. Both conserved end residues are part of each CDR3. The D gene is left open where the match is weak. Clone size is not always given. Where it is, it says once, few, many or a class for expanded clones.

size	V	D	J	CDR3	DNA
few	TRBV5-6	TRBD1	TRBJ1-5	CASSRDRGYGQPQHF	TGTGCCAGCAGCCGGGACAGGGGGTACGGGCAGCCCCAGCATTTT
NA	TRBV5-1	TRBD1	TRBJ1-1	CASSSEGGQGRKDLNTEAFF	TGCGCCAGCAGCTCGGAAGGGGGACAGGGTAGGAAAGACTTGAACACTGAAGCTTTCTTT
NA	TRBV30	TRBD2	TRBJ2-2	CAWNRGTSAHTGELFF	TGTGCCTGGAATAGGGGGACTAGCGCACACACCGGGGAGCTGTTTTTT
NA	TRBV25-1	TRBD1	TRBJ1-2	CASRGGQGIVSGYTF	TGTGCCAGCAGGGGGGGACAGGGAATAGTAAGTGGCTACACCTTC
NA	TRBV30	NA	TRBJ2-5	CAWSVSEETQYF	TGTGCCTGGAGTGTATCAGAAGAGACCCAGTACTTC
NA	TRBV28	NA	TRBJ1-5	CASSLSTTGGSNQPQHF	TGTGCCAGCAGTTTATCAACTACAGGTGGGAGCAATCAGCCCCAGCATTTT
NA	TRBV30	NA	TRBJ2-5	CAWGIWGQAYQETQYF	TGTGCCTGGGGAATATGGGGCCAAGCGTACCAAGAGACCCAGTACTTC
few	TRBV5-6	TRBD1	TRBJ1-1	CASRMGTGQNSEAFF	TGTGCCAGCAGGATGGGGACAGGCCAAAACTCTGAAGCTTTCTTT
NA	TRBV5-4	TRBD2	TRBJ2-3	CASSLGVAGVTDTQYF	TGTGCCAGCAGCTTGGGAGTAGCGGGGGTCACAGATACGCAGTATTTT
NA	TRBV5-1	NA	TRBJ1-3	CASSFDRPSGNTIYF	TGCGCCAGCAGCTTCGACAGACCCTCTGGAAACACCATATATTTT
few	TRBV9	NA	TRBJ2-3	CASSVGAGLGTQYF	TGTGCCAGCAGCGTAGGGGCAGGGTTGGGTACGCAGTATTTT
few	TRBV28	TRBD1	TRBJ2-2	CASSEIPQGDTGELFF	TGTGCCAGCAGTGAAATTCCCCAGGGGGACACCGGGGAGCTGTTTTTT
once	TRBV18	NA	TRBJ1-6	CASSPDNSPLHF	TGTGCCAGCTCACCAGACAACTCACCCCTCCACTTT
NA	TRBV14	NA	TRBJ1-2	CASSHLPTGSRNYGYTF	TGTGCCAGCAGCCATCTCCCAACAGGGAGTCGAAACTATGGCTACACCTTC
NA	TRBV7-9	TRBD1	TRBJ2-1	CASSGGQGFNEQFF	TGTGCCAGCAGCGGGGGACAGGGATTCAATGAGCAGTTCTTC
NA	TRBV9	NA	TRBJ2-4	CASSSSSRGKNIQYF	TGTGCCAGCAGCTCCAGTAGTCGGGGCAAAAACATTCAGTACTTC
few	TRBV11-2	TRBD1	TRBJ2-7	CASRRGQGLIYEQYF	TGTGCCAGCCGGAGGGGACAGGGTCTTATCTACGAGCAGTACTTC
NA	TRBV21-1	NA	TRBJ1-1	CASSFARGQLNTEAFF	TGTGCCAGCAGCTTCGCGCGTGGGCAGCTGAACACTGAAGCTTTCTTT
few	TRBV18	TRBD1	TRBJ1-2	CASSHRQGARDYGYTF	TGTGCCAGCTCACATAGACAGGGGGCGCGGGACTATGGCTACACCTTC
NA	TRBV10-3	NA	TRBJ2-7	CAISDRGVHEQYF	TGTGCCATCAGTGACAGGGGAGTCCACGAGCAGTACTTC
NA	TRBV7-6	NA	TRBJ1-3	CASSLEVAGSGNTIYF	TGTGCCAGCAGCTTGGAGGTTGCGGGCTCTGGAAACACCATATATTTT
NA	TRBV4-3	TRBD2	TRBJ2-1	CASSQEGPGLAGENEQFF	TGCGCCAGCAGCCAAGAGGGACCGGGACTAGCGGGAGAAAATGAGCAGTTCTTC
NA	TRBV13	TRBD1	TRBJ1-4	CASSFRGNFNEKLFF	TGTGCCAGCAGCTTCAGGGGGAACTTTAATGAAAAACTGTTTTTT
NA	TRBV5-4	TRBD2	TRBJ2-1	CASSSSGYNEQFF	TGTGCCAGCAGCAGTAGCGGGTACAATGAGCAGTTCTTC
NA	TRBV11-1	NA	TRBJ2-2	CASSSFRNTGELFF	TGTGCCAGCAGCTCGTTCAGGAACACCGGGGAGCTGTTTTTT
NA	TRBV30	TRBD2	TRBJ2-7	CAWSVGLAYYEQYF	TGTGCCTGGAGTGTCGGACTAGCCTACTACGAGCAGTACTTC
NA	TRBV5-4	NA	TRBJ1-1	CASSLHPEPNTEAFF	TGTGCCAGCAGCTTGCACCCAGAACCGAACACTGAAGCTTTCTTT
NA	TRBV2	NA	TRBJ2-5	CASTNTRGTQYF	TGTGCCAGCACTAACACCCGAGGGACCCAGTACTTC
NA	TRBV12-5	NA	TRBJ1-1	CASAVEGMNTEAFF	TGTGCTAGTGCCGTAGAGGGCATGAACACTGAAGCTTTCTTT
NA	TRBV7-9	NA	TRBJ2-1	CASSLFGGVEQFF	TGTGCCAGCAGCTTATTTGGAGGGGTTGAGCAGTTCTTC
NA	TRBV7-8	NA	TRBJ2-3	CASSQRRVVTDTQYF	TGTGCCAGCAGTCAAAGGCGGGTGGTGACAGATACGCAGTATTTT
NA	TRBV5-1	NA	TRBJ2-7	CASSLQGSYEQYF	TGCGCCAGCAGCTTGCAGGGTTCCTACGAGCAGTACTTC
NA	TRBV28	NA	TRBJ2-1	CASSLFQGSRSVDEQFF	TGTGCCAGCAGTTTATTCCAGGGAAGTAGGTCGGTGGATGAGCAGTTCTTC
once	TRBV4-1	TRBD2	TRBJ2-5	CASSPLAGLAREQYF	TGCGCCAGCAGCCCCTTGGCGGGACTAGCAAGAGAGCAGTACTTC
NA	TRBV19	TRBD2	TRBJ2-7	CASSLNPGTTQSYEQYF	TGTGCCAGTAGTCTCAACCCGGGGACTACGCAATCCTACGAGCAGTACTTC
NA	TRBV7-9	TRBD2	TRBJ2-3	CASSSGRSGNQYF	TGTGCCAGCAGCTCGGGAAGGAGCGGGAACCAGTATTTT
NA	TRBV7-9	NA	TRBJ1-4	CASSPGENNEKLFF	TGCGCCAGCAGCCCCGGGGAAAATAATGAAAAACTGTTTTTT
NA	TRBV10-3	NA	TRBJ1-5	CAISEGRGSNQPQHF	TGTGCCATCAGTGAGGGGAGGGGGAGCAATCAGCCCCAGCATTTT
NA	TRBV2	NA	TRBJ1-1	CASSEEGFGYTEAFF	TGTGCCAGCAGTGAGGAGGGTTTTGGGTACACTGAAGCTTTCTTT
NA	TRBV7-6	TRBD2	TRBJ2-1	CASRLAGGNNEQFF	TGTGCCAGCAGATTAGCGGGAGGCAACAATGAGCAGTTCTTC
NA	TRBV18	TRBD1	TRBJ1-2	CASSPGQDPYGYTF	TGTGCCAGCTCACCCGGACAGGATCCCTATGGCTACACCTTC
many	TRBV27	TRBD1	TRBJ1-4	CASSVQGAGEKLFF	TGTGCCAGCAGTGTACAGGGGGCGGGTGAAAAACTGTTTTTT
once	TRBV19	TRBD1	TRBJ2-1	CASPRLRQGAYNEQFF	TGTGCCAGTCCCCGCCTTCGACAGGGGGCCTACAATGAGCAGTTCTTC
NA	TRBV21-1	NA	TRBJ2-7	CASSIRDFYYEQYF	TGTGCCAGCAGCATACGGGACTTTTACTACGAGCAGTACTTC
NA	TRBV15	TRBD1	TRBJ1-2	CATSLDRDEGYTF	TGTGCCACCAGCCTTGACAGGGACGAAGGCTACACCTTC